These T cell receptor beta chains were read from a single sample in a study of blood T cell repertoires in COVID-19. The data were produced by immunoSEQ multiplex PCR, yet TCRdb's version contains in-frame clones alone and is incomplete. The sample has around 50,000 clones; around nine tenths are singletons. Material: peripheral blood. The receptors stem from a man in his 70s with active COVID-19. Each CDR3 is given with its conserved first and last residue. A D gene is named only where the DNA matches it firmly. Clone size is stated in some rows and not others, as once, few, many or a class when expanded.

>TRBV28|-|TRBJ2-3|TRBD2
TGTGCCAGCACCCCATCCGGGACTAGCGGATATACGCAGTATTTT
CASTPSGTSGYTQYF
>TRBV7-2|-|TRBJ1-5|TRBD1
TGTGCCAGCAGCTTAGTGACAGGGGACAATCAGCCCCAGCATTTT
CASSLVTGDNQPQHF
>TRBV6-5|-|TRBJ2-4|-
TGTGCCAGCAGAATTAACGAGGGGGGGAAAAACATTCAGTACTTC
CASRINEGGKNIQYF
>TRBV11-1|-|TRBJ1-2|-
TGTGCCAGCAGCTTAGCGCGGGCGGACTATGGCTACACCTTC
CASSLARADYGYTF
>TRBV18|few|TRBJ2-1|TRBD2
TGTGCCAGCTCACCACTGGTCCCGTTAGCGGGAGCCCCCAATGAGCAGTTCTTC
CASSPLVPLAGAPNEQFF
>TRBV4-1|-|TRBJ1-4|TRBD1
TGCGCCAGCAGCTGGCGATCAGGGGGAATTGAAAAACTGTTTTTT
CASSWRSGGIEKLFF
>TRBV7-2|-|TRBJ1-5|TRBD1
TGTGCCAGCAGCACAACAACAGGGGTGGCGCATCAGCCCCAGCATTTT
CASSTTTGVAHQPQHF
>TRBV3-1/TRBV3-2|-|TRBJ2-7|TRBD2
TGTGCCAGCAGCCAAGATCCACTAGCGGGGGGACCAGCCTACGAGCAGTACTTC
CASSQDPLAGGPAYEQYF
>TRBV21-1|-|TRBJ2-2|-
TGTGCCAGCATCTTCTTGGACAGGAGATACACCGGGGAGCTGTTTTTT
CASIFLDRRYTGELFF
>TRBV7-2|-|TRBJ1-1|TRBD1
TGTGCCTCCTCCAGACAGGGATTGAACACTGAAGCTTTCTTT
CASSRQGLNTEAFF
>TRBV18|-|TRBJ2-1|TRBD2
TGTGCCAGCTCACCTCCCGGGACTAGCGGGGCCTACAATGAGCAGTTCTTC
CASSPPGTSGAYNEQFF
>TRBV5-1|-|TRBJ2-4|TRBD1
TGCGCCAGCAGTAGACAGGGTGAAAACATTCAGTACTTC
CASSRQGENIQYF
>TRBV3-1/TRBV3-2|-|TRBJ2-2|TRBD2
TGTGCCAGCAGCCGGTTTAGCGGGGGTAACACCGGGGAGCTGTTTTTT
CASSRFSGGNTGELFF
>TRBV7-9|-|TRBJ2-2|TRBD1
TGTGCCAGCAGCTCCCAGGGGGCGCGGAGGGGGCCCGGGGAGCTGTTTTTT
CASSSQGARRGPGELFF
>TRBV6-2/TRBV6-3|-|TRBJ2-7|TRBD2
TGTGCCAGCAGTTACTCTCTTCTAGCGGGACTTCGCGAGCAGTACTTC
CASSYSLLAGLREQYF
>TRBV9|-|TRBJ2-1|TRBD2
TGTGCCAGCAGTCTCCTAGCGGGAGTTTACAATGAGCAGTTCTTC
CASSLLAGVYNEQFF
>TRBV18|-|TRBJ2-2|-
TGTGCCAGCTCACCACAAGGACACAACACCGGGGAGCTGTTTTTT
CASSPQGHNTGELFF
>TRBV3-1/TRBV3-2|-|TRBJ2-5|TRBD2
TGTGCCATGTGGGCCGGTTCGGGAGGAGAGTACTTC
CAMWAGSGGEYF
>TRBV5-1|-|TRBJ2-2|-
TGCGCCAGCAGCGGCGAGGGGGCGTTTGTAGCGGCGAACACCGGGGAGCTGTTTTTT
CASSGEGAFVAANTGELFF
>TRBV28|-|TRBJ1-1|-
TGTGCCACCGGCTGGACAGCCATTGAAGCTTTCTTT
CATGWTAIEAFF
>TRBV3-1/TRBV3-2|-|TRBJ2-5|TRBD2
TGTGCCAGCAGCCAGGGGCGGGGGGTCCAAGAGACCCAGTACTTC
CASSQGRGVQETQYF
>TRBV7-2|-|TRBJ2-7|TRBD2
TGTGCCAGCAGCGGACTAGCGGGGGCGGGGGACGAGCAGTACTTC
CASSGLAGAGDEQYF
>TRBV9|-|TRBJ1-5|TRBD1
TGTGCCAGCAGCGCGGCTGACAGGGGGTTTGAGCCCCAGCATTTT
CASSAADRGFEPQHF
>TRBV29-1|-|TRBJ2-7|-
TGCAGCGTTGTAGGAGTCGGCTACGAGCAGTACTTC
CSVVGVGYEQYF
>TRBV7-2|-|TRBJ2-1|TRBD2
TGTGCCAGCAGCTCCCAACCTCCGGGACTAGTAGCCTCCTACAATGAGCAGTTCTTC
CASSSQPPGLVASYNEQFF
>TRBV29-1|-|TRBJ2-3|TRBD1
TGCAGCGTCCTACTTGGGACAGGGCGCACAGATACGCAGTATTTT
CSVLLGTGRTDTQYF
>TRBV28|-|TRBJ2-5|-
TGTGCCAGCACCCGTCAAGGGGGGGGCAGAAAACGGGAGACCCAGTACTTC
CASTRQGGGRKRETQYF